This T cell receptor (beta chain) emerged from a study of OX40 agonist ivuxolimab in advanced cancers. For the wider study: Ivuxolimab was an agonistic, fully human IgG2 monoclonal antibody directed against OX40 (CD134), a costimulatory receptor. Intravenous ivuxolimab was administered to patients every 2 weeks at six dose levels: 0.01, 0.1, 0.3, 1.5, 3 and 10 mg/kg. Partial responses occurred in three dose-escalation patients, of whom one had hepatocellular carcinoma and two had cutaneous melanoma. In the dose-escalation cohort, more than 80% of patients were male, and the mean age was approximately 60 years with a range of about 20 to 90. Patients were allowed to have had prior anti-PD-1, anti-PD-L1 or anti-CTLA-4 therapy, and 40% to 45% of the dose-escalation patients had been treated with checkpoint inhibitors. Peripheral TCRbeta sequencing was intended to test whether TCR sequence diversity was altered and clonal T-cell expansion was caused by ivuxolimab. The paper reports the monotherapy dose-escalation portion (N = 52 patients) of the phase I ivuxolimab trial. Of the roughly 53 patients in dose escalation, 19 had hepatocellular carcinoma, roughly 15 had melanoma, 9 had renal cell carcinoma and 9 had head and neck cancer. Overall study outcomes, separate from this receptor: At doses from 0.1 to 3.0 mg/kg, clonal expansion was seen in both CD4+ and CD8+ blood T cells between baseline and week 6. In the 0.1-3.0 mg/kg groups, partial responders had among the lowest normalized peripheral clonal expansion, particularly in CD8+ T cells. Antigen specificity was not determined for the clonally expanded peripheral T cells. After ivuxolimab, more expanded clones were found on average in CD8+ T cells than in CD4+ T cells. Low levels of normalized T-cell clonal expansion were also seen in some patients who did not respond.

For sequencing of the TCRbeta CDR3 region, genomic DNA was extracted from the sorted cells. The immunoSEQ Assay was used for sequencing of TCRbeta CDR3 regions. The source is immuneACCESS, and TCRdb retained only in-frame sequences with V and J called. Part of the clones is not carried over; for the studies checked, unresolved V genes explain less than half of this, and the remainder is unexplained. Recorded for this sample are roughly 24,000 clones; approximately 86% of them occurred a single time. The ten largest clones take up 6.5% to 9.5% of the sample. Patients with autoimmune disease history or receiving systemic immunosuppression were excluded from the trial. In every dose cohort, peripheral blood was drawn for TCR sequencing at baseline, cycle 4 day 1, and cycle 7 day 1. Samples were obtained from an open-label, multicenter, first-in-human phase I dose-escalation trial of ivuxolimab. Adults with locally advanced or metastatic head and neck squamous cell, hepatocellular, melanoma or renal cell carcinoma were enrolled in the trial. Before TCR sequencing, CD4+ and CD8+ T cells were separately sorted from peripheral blood.

The CDR3 covers 15 residues, taking in both the cysteine and the phenylalanine. Solely the CDR3 DNA is kept, with 45 bases framed from the first base. In the germline V gene, CDR1 corresponds to SGHDT and CDR2 to YYEEEE. For this chain, trimming is 3 bases at the V end and 5 bases at the J end, and the number of junction bases without a gene match is 7. In the case of this clone: Which antigen it targets is not known. No base-level quality is on record; no much larger clone is a single base apart.

In this chain, TRBV5-6 is recombined with TRBJ2-1, and TRBD2 matches 8 of the central bases. The clonotype comes from an adult with an advanced solid tumor such as melanoma, head and neck, liver or kidney cancer. Sequenced here: CD4+ or CD8+ T cells sorted from blood, sampled in a trial of the OX40 agonist ivuxolimab. CDR3 protein: CASSSLAGLNNEQFF. The DNA sequence reads TGTGCCAGCAGCTCATTAGCGGGGCTGAACAATGAGCAGTTCTTC.